The text below deals with one T cell receptor beta chain. Its antigen is unidentified. The data stem from a study of shared clonotypes between healthy human individuals. Findings of the study overall: The naive CD4 repertoires of several donors were compared, and approximately 4.5% of clonotypes were shared.

A deep-level run was used for the assay. Original analysis: Junction-only sequences without quality scores came from ImmunoSEQ, so filtering differed. Data came from immunoSEQ multiplex PCR; TCRdb stores just in-frame clones and leaves some out. V, J and clone size reflect that table, while D and trimming were determined from the DNA. The sample records around 720,000 clones, less than 80% being singletons. This clonotype was sampled from a woman aged 25 to 39 in good health. Sequenced input: memory CD4+ T cells sorted from blood. The subset here: CD45RA-negative fraction.

CDR3 nucleotide sequence: TGTGCCAGCAGGACCGGGACAAACTCTGGGGCCAACGTCCTGACTTTC. Translation: CASRTGTNSGANVLTF. The chain is built from TRBV28 and TRBJ2-6; weak D call: TRBD1 (6 bases). This CDR3 spans 16 amino acids. From germline, CDR1 is MDHEN and CDR2 SYDVKM. Deletions cut 6 bases from V and 0 bases from J, with 12 bases between.